This entry lists 16 T cell receptor beta chains sequenced from one sample in a study of cytomegalovirus exposure and HLA in healthy donors. Amplification used 60 Vbeta primers and 13 Jbeta primers. TCRdb keeps only in-frame clones here, not all; method: immunoSEQ multiplex PCR. The profile shows more than 85,000 clones, roughly 80% of them singletons. Sequencing was carried out using PBMCs. These TCRs come from a man aged 25 to 40 in good health and CMV-seropositive.

This rearrangement joins TRBV9 to TRBJ2-3; D is undetermined. The V gene's germline CDR1 is SGDLS and CDR2 YYNGEE. Trimming cost V 0 bases and J 1 base, with 9 bases left between them. This CDR3 is built from 15 residues. CDR3 coding DNA: TGTGCCAGCAGCGTAGCGGTCCTACGCACAGATACGCAGTATTTT. Protein: CASSVAVLRTDTQYF.

The chain is built from TRBV5-4 and TRBJ1-2, with 8 nucleotides matching TRBD1. The CDR3 sequence is 14 residues long. V lost 4 bases, J lost 4 bases, and 6 bases stayed unmatched. Germline-derived CDR1 and CDR2 are SGHNT and YYREEE (reference sequence). As DNA, the CDR3 is TGTGCCAGCAGCGCTGGACAGGGTAGCTATGGCTACACCTTC. It codes for CASSAGQGSYGYTF.

V is TRBV6-5 and J is TRBJ1-1, with D perhaps TRBD1 (5 bases). Germline lookup yields CDR1 MNHEY and CDR2 SVGAGI. V was pared by 8 bases and J by 3 bases, with 13 bases between. The CDR3 has 13 amino acids. The CDR3 DNA follows: TGTGCCAGCTGTCGGGGGACTTACACTGAAGCTTTCTTT. It translates to CASCRGTYTEAFF.

J is TRBJ1-5 and V is TRBV2, with D possibly TRBD1 on 6 matching bases. The CDR3 length is 14 residues. Germline V CDR1 and CDR2: SNHLY, FYNNEI. The ends were cut back, 6 bases at V and 3 bases at J, with 12 bases in the middle. This CDR3 reads CASRNGQFNQPQHF. The DNA of the CDR3 is TGTGCCAGCAGAAATGGACAGTTCAATCAGCCCCAGCATTTT.

There are a few counts of this clone. The rearrangement links TRBV2 to TRBJ2-7, with D possibly matching TRBD2 (5 bases). Trimming cost V 8 bases and J 4 bases, with 27 bases left between them. Germline lookup yields CDR1 SNHLY and CDR2 FYNNEI. This CDR3 is 17 amino acids long. CDR3 loop: CASPPTSGPLLWYEQYF. CDR3 in DNA: TGTGCCAGCCCTCCCACAAGCGGCCCACTTTTGTGGTACGAGCAGTACTTC.

V gene TRBV19 combines with J gene TRBJ1-4; D remains ambiguous. This CDR3 is built from 15 residues. Germline V CDR1 and CDR2: LNHDA, SQIVND (reference sequence). The germline V and J ends were trimmed by 4 bases and 7 bases, with 16 bases remaining between them. CDR3: CASSTTSAFIEKLFF. As DNA, the CDR3 is TGTGCCAGTAGTACAACTAGTGCGTTCATTGAAAAACTGTTTTTT.

The gene calls are TRBV4-1 and TRBJ2-1; TRBD1 matches 9 bases. J lost 5 bases, V lost 0 bases, and 5 bases had no gene match. CDR1 and CDR2 from the germline V gene are MGHRA and YSYEKL. CDR3 size: 16 residues. The CDR3: CASSQDSGDRDNEQFF. The DNA for the CDR3 is TGCGCCAGCAGCCAAGATTCAGGGGACAGGGACAATGAGCAGTTCTTC.

In this sample, this clone turned up a few times. The chain recombines TRBV6-5 with TRBJ2-7; 10 bases line up with TRBD1. Trimming took 2 bases from V and 4 from J; bases not matched to a gene: 8. The germline CDR1 and CDR2 sequences are MNHEY and SVGAGI. The CDR3 sequence is 16 residues long. Here the CDR3 DNA reads TGTGCCAGCAGTTACGCGGCCGGGACAGGGGATTACGAGCAGTACTTC. This codes for CASSYAAGTGDYEQYF.

The chain carries TRBV27 and TRBJ2-7, with D possibly matching TRBD1 (6 bases). The CDR3 covers 14 residues. The V end lost 0 bases, the J end lost 3 bases, and 9 bases lay between the germline ends. Germline V CDR1 and CDR2: MNHEY, SMNVEV (reference sequence). CDR3: CASSLSGHSYEQYF. In DNA form, the CDR3 reads TGTGCCAGCAGTTTATCGGGACATAGCTACGAGCAGTACTTC.

V gene TRBV6-5 combines with J gene TRBJ2-7; D perhaps matches TRBD2 (5 bases). Germline lookup yields CDR1 MNHEY and CDR2 SVGAGI. Trimming stripped 5 bases from V and 4 bases from J, with 12 bases between. The CDR3 totals 13 residues. CDR3 DNA: TGTGCCAGCAGTCAAGGACGGGGATACGAGCAGTACTTC. Translation gives CASSQGRGYEQYF.

The genes are TRBV9 and TRBJ2-2; D might be TRBD1 (6 bases). The germline gives CDR1 SGDLS, CDR2 YYNGEE. This CDR3 contains 16 residues. Trimming cost V 0 bases and J 7 bases, with 16 bases left between them. In DNA, the CDR3 is TGTGCCAGCAGCGTAGGGGACACCCGCCGAGGCGGGGAGCTGTTTTTT. Translation: CASSVGDTRRGGELFF.

The chain combines TRBV4-2 with TRBJ2-1; 9 nucleotides match TRBD2. V lost 0 bases to trimming and J lost 0 bases; unmatched junction nucleotides: 9. Per germline, CDR1 LGHNA and CDR2 YNFKEQ. This CDR3 is built from 19 residues. In nucleotides, the CDR3 is TGTGCCAGCAGCCAAGATATTCAGCGGGGGGATGGCTCCTACAATGAGCAGTTCTTC. Translation gives CASSQDIQRGDGSYNEQFF.

This rearrangement joins TRBV30 to TRBJ2-7; TRBD1 matches 10 bases. CDR1 GTSNPN and CDR2 SVGIG come from the germline V gene (reference sequence). The CDR3 consists of 14 residues. The junction had 9 bases not matched to a gene; V was cut back by 4 bases and J by 6 bases. Here the CDR3 reads CAWTHSGTGVEQYF. The CDR3 region has the DNA TGTGCCTGGACCCACTCCGGGACAGGGGTCGAGCAGTACTTC.

This clone was observed a few times. The V call is TRBV6-6, the J call TRBJ1-5; D gene unclear. The CDR3 is 14 amino acids. Deletions cut 0 bases from V and 1 base from J, with 4 bases between. CDR1 is MNHNY, CDR2 SVGAGI, per germline (reference sequence). The CDR3 bases are TGTGCCAGCAGTTACTCGGCCAGCAATCAGCCCCAGCATTTT. Amino acids: CASSYSASNQPQHF.

V and J are TRBV6-5 and TRBJ1-4; weak D call: TRBD1 (5 bases). Germline loops: CDR1 MNHEY, CDR2 SVGAGI. V was cut by 8 bases and J by 3 bases, with 16 bases left in between. The CDR3 sequence is 15 residues long. The chain's CDR3 is CASGPRVGPNEKLFF. As DNA, the CDR3 is TGTGCCAGCGGCCCCAGGGTCGGCCCTAATGAAAAACTGTTTTTT.

The rearrangement uses TRBV9 and TRBJ2-1, with 9 bases lining up with TRBD1. V was clipped by 1 base and J by 8 bases; unmatched bases: 10. Germline values: CDR1 SGDLS, CDR2 YYNGEE. This CDR3 contains 16 residues. The CDR3 DNA follows: TGTGCCAGCAGCGTAACGTCCGGGACAGGGAGCGATGAGCAGTTCTTC. This translates into CASSVTSGTGSDEQFF. The full variable domain, completed using reference TRBV9 and TRBJ2-1, is DSGVTQTPKHLITATGQRVTLRCSPRSGDLSVYWYQQSLDQGLQFLIQYYNGEERAKGNILERFSAQQFPDLHSELNLSSLELGDSALYFCASSVTSGTGSDEQFFGPGTRLTVL.